This T cell receptor beta chain originates from a study of blood T cell repertoires in COVID-19. Study-wide background: Some COVID-19 samples were acute and others convalescent; all came from the United States, Italy and Spain. Sample material is recorded as cDNA or gDNA derived from T cells, B-cell-depleted T cells, or PBMCs.

This clone is a singleton in its sample. Per the original methods: Cell counts per sample came from amplifying reference gene primers. Only in-frame clones appear in the TCRdb table, and some are missing; sequencing was by immunoSEQ multiplex PCR. Clonal size and the V and J genes are those of that table, whereas D and trimming came from the DNA. The sample shows tens of thousands of clones, more than 85% of them seen only once. The material sequenced was peripheral blood. This sequence was found in a human donor with active COVID-19. The donor label of this sample is uncertain.

In DNA form, the CDR3 reads TGTGCCAGCAGCGCGGACAGCAACTATGGCTACACCTTC. Its translation is CASSADSNYGYTF. The V gene is TRBV7-9, the J gene TRBJ1-2; the D gene is possibly TRBD1 (6 bases). Trimming removed 5 bases from V and 2 bases from J, with 9 bases in between. CDR1 SEHNR and CDR2 FQNEAQ come from the germline V gene (reference sequence). There are 13 residues in the CDR3. The full variable domain, its missing parts supplied by reference TRBV7-9 and TRBJ1-2, is DTGVSQNPRHKITKRGQNVTFRCDPISEHNRLYWYRQTLGQGPEFLTYFQNEAQLEKSRLLSDRFSAERPKGSFSTLEIQRTEQGDSAMYLCASSADSNYGYTFGSGTRLTVV.